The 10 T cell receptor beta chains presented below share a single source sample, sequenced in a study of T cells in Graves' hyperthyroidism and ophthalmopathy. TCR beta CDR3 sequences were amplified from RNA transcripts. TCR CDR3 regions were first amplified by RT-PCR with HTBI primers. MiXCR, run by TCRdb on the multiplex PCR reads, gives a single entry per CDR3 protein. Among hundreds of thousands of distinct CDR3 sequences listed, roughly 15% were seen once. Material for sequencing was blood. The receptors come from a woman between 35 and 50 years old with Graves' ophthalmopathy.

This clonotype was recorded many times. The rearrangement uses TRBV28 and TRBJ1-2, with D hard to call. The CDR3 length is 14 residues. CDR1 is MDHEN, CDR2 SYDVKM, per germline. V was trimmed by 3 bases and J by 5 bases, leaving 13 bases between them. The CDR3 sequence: CASSLVGIGYGYTF. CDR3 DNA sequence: TGTGCCAGCAGTTTGGTGGGCATCGGATATGGCTACACCTTC.

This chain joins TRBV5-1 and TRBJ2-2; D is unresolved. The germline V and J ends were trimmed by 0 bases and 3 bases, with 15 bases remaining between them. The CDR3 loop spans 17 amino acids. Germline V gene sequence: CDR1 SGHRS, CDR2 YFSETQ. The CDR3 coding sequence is TGCGCCAGCAGCTTGGAAGGGATTATGGGGTACACCGGGGAGCTGTTTTTT. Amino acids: CASSLEGIMGYTGELFF.

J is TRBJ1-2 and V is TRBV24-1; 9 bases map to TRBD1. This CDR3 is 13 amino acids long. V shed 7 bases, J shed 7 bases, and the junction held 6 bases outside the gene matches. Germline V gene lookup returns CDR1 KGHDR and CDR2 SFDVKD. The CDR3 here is CATRPGTGFGYTF. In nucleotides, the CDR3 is TGTGCCACCAGACCCGGGACAGGGTTTGGCTACACCTTC.

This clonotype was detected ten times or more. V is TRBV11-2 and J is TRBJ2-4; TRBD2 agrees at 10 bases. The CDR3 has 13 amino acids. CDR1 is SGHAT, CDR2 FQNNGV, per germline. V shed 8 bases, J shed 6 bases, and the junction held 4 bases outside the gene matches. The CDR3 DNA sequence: TGTGCCAGCGGCAGCGGGAGGGTAAACATTCAGTACTTC. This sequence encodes CASGSGRVNIQYF.

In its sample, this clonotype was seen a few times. The DNA of the CDR3 is TGCGCCAGCAGAGCGCCCGGGACTAGTGGTGAGCAGTACTTC. Translated: CASRAPGTSGEQYF. The V call is TRBV10-2, the J call TRBJ2-7; 8 nucleotides line up with TRBD2. Trimming removed 6 bases from V and 7 bases from J; junction bases left unmatched: 11. The CDR3 is 14 amino acids. From germline, CDR1 is WSHSY and CDR2 SAAADI.

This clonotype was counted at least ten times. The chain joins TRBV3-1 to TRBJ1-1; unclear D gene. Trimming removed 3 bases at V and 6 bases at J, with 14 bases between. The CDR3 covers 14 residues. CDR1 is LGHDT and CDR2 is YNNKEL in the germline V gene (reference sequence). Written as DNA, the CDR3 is TGTGCCAGCAGCCATTACAGTGTAGGCTCTGAAGCTTTCTTT. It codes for CASSHYSVGSEAFF.

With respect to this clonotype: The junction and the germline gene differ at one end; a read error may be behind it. CDR3 in DNA: TGCGCCAACAGCCAACTAGCGGGAGAGTCTCCTTACAATGAGCAGTTCTTC. Its translation: CANSQLAGESPYNEQFF. The J gene is TRBJ2-1, the V gene TRBV4-1, with 11 nucleotides matching TRBD2. CDR1 is MGHRA and CDR2 is YSYEKL in the germline V gene. CDR3 size: 17 residues.

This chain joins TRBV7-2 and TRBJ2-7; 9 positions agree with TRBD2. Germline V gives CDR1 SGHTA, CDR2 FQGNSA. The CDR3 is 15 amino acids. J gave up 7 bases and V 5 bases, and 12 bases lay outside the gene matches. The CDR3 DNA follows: TGTGCCAGCAGCGCCCATAGCGGGAGTTCAGGGGAGCAGTACTTC. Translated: CASSAHSGSSGEQYF.

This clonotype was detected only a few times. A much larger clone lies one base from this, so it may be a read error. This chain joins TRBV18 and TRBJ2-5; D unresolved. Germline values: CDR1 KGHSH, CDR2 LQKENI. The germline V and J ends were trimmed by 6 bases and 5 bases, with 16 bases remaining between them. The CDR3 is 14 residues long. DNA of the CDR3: TGTGCCAGCTCCGAGACCTCGGTTGGGGAGACCCAGTACTTC. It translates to CASSETSVGETQYF.

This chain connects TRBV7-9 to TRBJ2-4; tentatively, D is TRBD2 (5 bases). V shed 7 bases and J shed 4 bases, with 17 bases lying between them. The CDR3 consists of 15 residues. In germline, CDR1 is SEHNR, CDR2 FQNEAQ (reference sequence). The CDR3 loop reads CASTLGDHEKNIQYF. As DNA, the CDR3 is TGTGCCAGCACCCTGGGAGATCATGAAAAAAACATTCAGTACTTC.